Listed below are T cell receptor beta chains from one sample, sequenced in a study of control samples from healthy donors and cancer patients. This table comes from immunoSEQ multiplex PCR, and its TCRdb copy is limited to in-frame clones, with some not included. Among about 80,000 clones listed, approximately 89% were seen once. Material: blood. Receptor source: a man aged 50-59 years in good health. CDR3s include the opening cysteine and the closing phenylalanine or tryptophan. D genes are given only for firm matches.

D gene: NA
V gene: TRBV18
J gene: TRBJ1-1
CDR3 DNA: TGTGCCAGCTCACCCACCGGGGTTATGGGCACTGAAGCTTTCTTT
CDR3 protein: CASSPTGVMGTEAFF

D gene: NA
V gene: TRBV5-1
J gene: TRBJ1-2
CDR3 DNA: TGCGCCAGCAGCCCTCACGACTCGCCTTTCTATGGCTACACCTTC
CDR3 protein: CASSPHDSPFYGYTF

D gene: NA
V gene: TRBV5-1
J gene: TRBJ1-6
CDR3 DNA: TGCGCCAGCAGCTTCGGGGGTGCACCCCTCCACTTT
CDR3 protein: CASSFGGAPLHF

D gene: TRBD1
V gene: TRBV19
J gene: TRBJ1-5
CDR3 DNA: TGTGCCAGTAGTGTACGGACAGGGAGGGTGAATCAGCCCCAGCATTTT
CDR3 protein: CASSVRTGRVNQPQHF

D gene: NA
V gene: TRBV5-5
J gene: TRBJ1-6
CDR3 DNA: TGTGCCAGCAGCCCACCCCGTGGTGCAGAAAATTCACCCCTCCACTTT
CDR3 protein: CASSPPRGAENSPLHF

D gene: NA
V gene: TRBV27
J gene: TRBJ2-6
CDR3 DNA: TGTGCCAGCAGTTTGGTTTTCAGGGGGGCCAACGTCCTGACTTTC
CDR3 protein: CASSLVFRGANVLTF

D gene: NA
V gene: TRBV15
J gene: TRBJ2-7
CDR3 DNA: TGTGCCACCAGCATCGGAGGCTACGAGCAGTACTTC
CDR3 protein: CATSIGGYEQYF

D gene: NA
V gene: TRBV9
J gene: TRBJ2-5
CDR3 DNA: TGTGCCAGCAGCGTAGGGGGGGCCTCGGAGACCCAGTACTTC
CDR3 protein: CASSVGGASETQYF

D gene: NA
V gene: TRBV7-9
J gene: TRBJ2-2
CDR3 DNA: TGTGCCAGCAGCTTCGAGATCAGGAACACCGGGGAGCTGTTTTTT
CDR3 protein: CASSFEIRNTGELFF

D gene: NA
V gene: TRBV6-5
J gene: TRBJ1-5
CDR3 DNA: TGTGCCAGCAGTTACTCGATCCCCAGGGGAGGACAGCCCCAGCATTTT
CDR3 protein: CASSYSIPRGGQPQHF

D gene: NA
V gene: TRBV16
J gene: TRBJ1-6
CDR3 DNA: TGTGCCAGCAGCCAATCAGCCGGGCCAAATTCACCCCTCCACTTT
CDR3 protein: CASSQSAGPNSPLHF

D gene: TRBD2
V gene: TRBV6-4
J gene: TRBJ2-5
CDR3 DNA: TGTGCCAGCAGGAGACTAGCGGGACGAGGAGAGACCCAGTACTTC
CDR3 protein: CASRRLAGRGETQYF

D gene: NA
V gene: TRBV3-1/TRBV3-2
J gene: TRBJ2-7
CDR3 DNA: TGTGCCAGCAGTCGTGGACAGTGGTACGAGCAGTACTTC
CDR3 protein: CASSRGQWYEQYF

D gene: TRBD2
V gene: TRBV13
J gene: TRBJ2-7
CDR3 DNA: TGTGCCAGCAGCTTACTAGCGGGGGGCTTGGGCTACGAGCAGTACTTC
CDR3 protein: CASSLLAGGLGYEQYF

D gene: NA
V gene: TRBV4-2
J gene: TRBJ2-7
CDR3 DNA: TGTGCCAGCAGCCAAGATCTTTCGGGAAGGTCAGCCTACGAGCAGTACTTC
CDR3 protein: CASSQDLSGRSAYEQYF

D gene: TRBD2
V gene: TRBV13
J gene: TRBJ2-2
CDR3 DNA: TGTGCCAGCAGCCTAGGCGGGGGGACCGGGGAGCTGTTTTTT
CDR3 protein: CASSLGGGTGELFF

D gene: TRBD1
V gene: TRBV29-1
J gene: TRBJ1-1
CDR3 DNA: TGCAGCGTTGAGAACAGGGGGCTAATGAGGACTGAAGCTTTCTTT
CDR3 protein: CSVENRGLMRTEAFF

D gene: NA
V gene: TRBV7-9
J gene: TRBJ1-4
CDR3 DNA: TGTGCCAGCAGCTTAGCATTTAGGGAGGATGAAAAACTGTTTTTT
CDR3 protein: CASSLAFREDEKLFF

D gene: TRBD2
V gene: TRBV11-2
J gene: TRBJ2-3
CDR3 DNA: TGTGCCAGCAGCTTAAGACTAGCGGGGAACACAGATACGCAGTATTTT
CDR3 protein: CASSLRLAGNTDTQYF

D gene: TRBD1
V gene: TRBV7-9
J gene: TRBJ1-1
CDR3 DNA: TGTGCCAGCAGCTCTAGGACAGGGTTTGGGAACACTGAAGCTTTCTTT
CDR3 protein: CASSSRTGFGNTEAFF

D gene: TRBD1
V gene: TRBV7-9
J gene: TRBJ2-2
CDR3 DNA: TGTGCCAGCACAACACAGGGGTCCGGGGAGCTGTTTTTT
CDR3 protein: CASTTQGSGELFF

D gene: NA
V gene: TRBV24-1
J gene: TRBJ2-3
CDR3 DNA: TGTGCCACCAGTACAGCGGCGGGCACAGATACGCAGTATTTT
CDR3 protein: CATSTAAGTDTQYF

D gene: NA
V gene: TRBV18
J gene: TRBJ2-7
CDR3 DNA: TGTGCCAGCTCAGAGGCCCGGGGCCCCATTGAGCAGTACTTC
CDR3 protein: CASSEARGPIEQYF

D gene: NA
V gene: TRBV5-1
J gene: TRBJ1-4
CDR3 DNA: TGCGCCAGCAGCTCCACCACAACAACTAATGAAAAACTGTTTTTT
CDR3 protein: CASSSTTTTNEKLFF

D gene: NA
V gene: TRBV5-1
J gene: TRBJ1-1
CDR3 DNA: TGCGCCAGCCGCCCTACCGGGACGAACTTCATGAACACTGAAGCTTTCTTT
CDR3 protein: CASRPTGTNFMNTEAFF

D gene: TRBD1
V gene: TRBV10-3
J gene: TRBJ1-5
CDR3 DNA: TGTGCCATCAGTGAGGGACAGGGGGCGCAGAATCAGCCCCAGCATTTT
CDR3 protein: CAISEGQGAQNQPQHF

D gene: TRBD1
V gene: TRBV5-4
J gene: TRBJ1-5
CDR3 DNA: TGTGCCAGCAGCTTGACTCTGGGACAGGGGGCTTATAGCAATCAGCCCCAGCATTTT
CDR3 protein: CASSLTLGQGAYSNQPQHF